This is a list of T cell receptor beta chains from one sample in a study of post-analysis software for immune sequencing data. TCRdb used MiXCR to reprocess the PCR reads, holding one entry per CDR3 protein. The data show 350,000 to 500,000 distinct CDR3 sequences, less than 40% seen once. The sequenced material came from blood. The receptors were gathered from a girl aged 2 to 10 with multiple sclerosis. Each CDR3 is given with its conserved first and last residue.

TRBJ1-2 | TRBV15 | CATSRGHKYGYTF
TRBJ1-4 | TRBV5-1 | CASSPGLAGASEKLFF
TRBJ2-7 | TRBV20-1 | CSARASSSYEQYF
TRBJ1-1 | TRBV12-3/TRBV12-4 | CASSLGQDNTEAFF
TRBJ2-7 | TRBV7-2 | CASSLVASTSGRPPTYEQYF
TRBJ2-7 | TRBV5-5 | CASSSDGWDPYEQYF
TRBJ2-5 | TRBV9 | CASSPTPARGAQETQYF
TRBJ1-2 | TRBV28 | CASAPTGRNYGYTF
TRBJ2-1 | TRBV20-1 | CSARDTRLKQFF
TRBJ1-4 | TRBV12-3/TRBV12-4 | CASRNGIRPNEKLFF
TRBJ2-7 | TRBV27 | CASTKRGGWDEQYF
TRBJ2-1 | TRBV29-1 | CSVPLGLAGVINEQFF
TRBJ2-1 | TRBV27 | CASSHKFQETQFF